The 15 T cell receptor beta chains below were found in one sample sequenced in a study of PD-1 blockade in classical Hodgkin lymphoma. Profiled with immunoSEQ multiplex PCR; TCRdb holds only in-frame clones, not every one. The sample carries about 97,000 clones, over 80% recorded once. Each patient experienced a relapse that followed autologous stem cell transplantation, and brentuximab vedotin exposure varied. Sequencing was performed on peripheral blood mononuclear cells (PBMCs), taken at baseline. Receptor source: a human donor with classical Hodgkin lymphoma.

The gene calls are TRBV7-2 and TRBJ2-7; 11 bases align to TRBD1. Germline values: CDR1 SGHTA, CDR2 FQGNSA. The CDR3 contains 18 residues. V was pared by 5 bases and J by 0 bases, with 12 bases of the junction left unmatched. The CDR3 is CASSLGQGAGRGSYEQYF. In DNA, the CDR3 is TGTGCCAGCAGCCTAGGACAGGGGGCAGGGAGGGGCTCCTACGAGCAGTACTTC.

CDR3 sequence reads: CASSLWGAETQYF. As DNA, the CDR3 is TGTGCCAGCAGCTTGTGGGGGGCGGAGACCCAGTACTTC. The chain is built from TRBV5-4 and TRBJ2-5, with D possibly called TRBD1 or TRBD2 (6 bases each). Germline V gives CDR1 SGHNT, CDR2 YYREEE (reference sequence). The CDR3 is 13 residues long. Trimming stripped 1 base from V and 5 bases from J, with 9 bases between.

This clone was observed a few times. The rearrangement uses TRBV21-1 and TRBJ1-1. TRBV21-1 is recorded as a pseudogene. The CDR3 is made up of 13 amino acids. CDR3 in amino acids: CASKVLPNTEAFF. CDR3 DNA: TGTGCCAGCAAAGTCTTACCGAACACTGAAGCTTTCTTT.

The chain combines TRBV28 with TRBJ2-5; TRBD2 matches 11 bases. The germline gives CDR1 MDHEN, CDR2 SYDVKM. V lost 6 bases, J lost 5 bases, and 8 bases stayed unmatched. The CDR3 is 15 amino acids. CDR3 loop: CASRPSGRSLETQYF. The CDR3 nucleotides are TGTGCCAGCAGACCTAGCGGGAGGTCGTTGGAGACCCAGTACTTC.

The chain links TRBV27 to TRBJ2-1, with 9 bases lining up with TRBD2. Per the germline V gene, CDR1 is MNHEY and CDR2 is SMNVEV (reference sequence). The trim removed 5 bases at V and 10 bases at J, leaving 12 bases unmatched. This CDR3 has 15 residues. The CDR3 spells CASSRRGGAQGEQFF. Written as DNA, the CDR3 is TGTGCCAGCAGTCGGCGGGGGGGGGCGCAGGGGGAGCAGTTCTTC.

A single count supports this clone. V gene TRBV19 combines with J gene TRBJ1-4; maybe TRBD1 (6 bases). V was trimmed by 4 bases and J by 8 bases, leaving 17 bases between them. CDR1 is LNHDA and CDR2 is SQIVND in the germline V gene (reference sequence). The CDR3 runs 15 residues. CDR3 residues: CASSTGQTLIEKLFF. CDR3 bases: TGTGCCAGTAGTACAGGACAGACGTTAATCGAAAAACTGTTTTTT.

The chain carries TRBV7-2 and TRBJ2-7, with 11 bases identical to TRBD2. V was clipped by 1 base and J by 2 bases; unmatched bases: 1. This CDR3 region has 15 residues. Germline V gene data show CDR1 as SGHTA and CDR2 as FQGNSA. Here the CDR3 reads CASSLGLAGPYEQYF. In nucleotides, the CDR3 is TGTGCCAGCAGCTTAGGACTAGCGGGACCCTACGAGCAGTACTTC.

This sequence joins TRBV5-4 and TRBJ1-2, with 10 bases aligning to TRBD1. Per the germline V gene, CDR1 is SGHNT and CDR2 is YYREEE (reference sequence). The junction had 7 bases not matched to a gene; V was cut back by 6 bases and J by 8 bases. CDR3 length: 13 amino acids. CDR3 nucleotides: TGTGCCAGCACACGACAGGGGGCATGGGGCTACACCTTC. It specifies CASTRQGAWGYTF.

The chain couples TRBV7-2 to TRBJ2-7; D unresolved. Per germline, CDR1 SGHTA and CDR2 FQGNSA. This CDR3 contains 13 residues. The V gene lost 3 bases and the J gene lost 1 base, with 7 bases spanning the gap. The CDR3 is CASSLAASYEQYF. CDR3 nucleotides: TGTGCCAGCAGCTTGGCCGCGTCCTACGAGCAGTACTTC.

The chain combines TRBV7-2 with TRBJ1-5, with TRBD1 as a possible D gene (5 bases). The CDR3 length is 18 residues. Trimming pared 3 bases from V and 5 bases from J, leaving 23 bases between. The V gene's germline CDR1 is SGHTA and CDR2 FQGNSA. CDR3 coding DNA: TGTGCCAGCAGCTTGGGGCAGGGAGGACGTCCGGCGGATCAGCCCCAGCATTTT. Translated, it gives CASSLGQGGRPADQPQHF.

The J gene is TRBJ2-7, the V gene TRBV23-1; the D gene could be TRBD1 or TRBD2 (5 bases each). TRBV23-1 is labeled an ORF, and its function is uncertain. This CDR3 has 13 residues. The ends were cut back, 1 base at V and 6 bases at J, with 10 bases in the middle. CDR3 loop: CASSQLGVREQYF. The CDR3 DNA reads TGCGCCAGCAGTCAATTGGGGGTTCGCGAGCAGTACTTC.

This clone was recorded a few times. The V gene is TRBV19, the J gene TRBJ1-2, with a tentative D call TRBD1 (5 bases). Trimming pared 3 bases from V and 2 bases from J, leaving 13 bases between. The CDR3 totals 15 residues. The germline CDR1 and CDR2 sequences are LNHDA and SQIVND (reference sequence). The CDR3 DNA reads TGTGCCAGTAGTATGATAGGGGCTAGGAACTATGGCTACACCTTC. It translates to CASSMIGARNYGYTF.

The J gene is TRBJ2-1, the V gene TRBV5-6; maybe TRBD2 (6 bases). Germline values: CDR1 SGHDT, CDR2 YYEEEE. V gave up 2 bases and J gave up 1 base, with 13 bases separating them. CDR3 size: 16 residues. CDR3 loop: CASSFRAGMSYNEQFF. CDR3 DNA: TGTGCCAGCAGCTTCAGGGCGGGAATGTCCTACAATGAGCAGTTCTTC.

The chain uses TRBV5-1 and TRBJ2-2, with 13 bases that match TRBD2. The CDR3 length is 15 residues. Looked up from germline, CDR1 is SGHRS and CDR2 is YFSETQ. V lost 2 bases to trimming and J lost 8 bases; unmatched junction nucleotides: 3. The CDR3 sequence: CASSFGLAGVGELFF. In DNA form, the CDR3 reads TGCGCCAGCAGCTTCGGACTAGCGGGAGTTGGGGAGCTGTTTTTT.

The chain links TRBV7-2 to TRBJ1-5, with a possible D match to TRBD1 (5 bases). This CDR3 contains 16 residues. V lost 0 bases, J lost 0 bases, and 9 bases lay in between. In germline, CDR1 is SGHTA, CDR2 FQGNSA. The CDR3, as DNA: TGTGCCAGCAGCTTAGCGGGGCATTATAGCAATCAGCCCCAGCATTTT. It yields the protein CASSLAGHYSNQPQHF.